The 21 T cell receptor beta chains listed next were all sequenced from one sample in a study of control samples from healthy donors and cancer patients. Sequencing was performed with immunoSEQ multiplex PCR; in TCRdb, only in-frame clones are kept and a portion is missing. Among about 120,000 clones listed, about 95% were seen once. The sequencing sample was made of blood. The receptors here all came from a man aged 25 to 40 in good health.

This clone was seen once. The chain employs TRBV9 and TRBJ2-1, with 8 positions matching TRBD2. CDR1 SGDLS and CDR2 YYNGEE come from the germline V gene. Trimming took 3 bases from V and 7 from J; bases not matched to a gene: 9. The CDR3 extends over 15 amino acids. CDR3 DNA sequence: TGTGCCAGCAGCGACTCTAGCGGGTTCCGGAATGAGCAGTTCTTC. Protein: CASSDSSGFRNEQFF.

The chain joins TRBV27 to TRBJ2-7; 11 bases are shared with TRBD1. CDR1 is MNHEY, CDR2 SMNVEV, per germline (reference sequence). CDR3 size: 15 residues. V lost 5 bases, J lost 4 bases, and 7 bases stayed unmatched. CDR3: CASSTEGQGAYEQYF. For the CDR3, the DNA is TGTGCCAGCAGTACCGAAGGACAGGGGGCTTACGAGCAGTACTTC.

For this clone: Other DNA sequences in this specimen translate into the identical CDR3. V gene TRBV7-9 combines with J gene TRBJ2-3; TRBD1 agrees at 9 bases. CDR1 and CDR2 (germline): SEHNR, FQNEAQ (reference sequence). Losses at the gene ends were 5 bases for V and 0 bases for J; bases not matched to a gene: 6. The CDR3 consists of 16 residues. The CDR3 coding sequence is TGTGCCAGCAGCCCGGGACAGGGACTTAGCACAGATACGCAGTATTTT. This encodes CASSPGQGLSTDTQYF.

The V call is TRBV18, the J call TRBJ1-2, with 8 bases aligning to TRBD1. This CDR3 has 14 amino acids. With V trimmed by 5 bases and J by 6 bases, 8 bases remained unmatched. Germline loops: CDR1 KGHSH, CDR2 LQKENI. CDR3 amino acids: CASSSTGVPDGYTF. The CDR3 DNA reads TGTGCCAGCTCATCGACAGGGGTGCCCGATGGCTACACCTTC. Variable domain in full (rest from reference TRBV18 and TRBJ1-2): NAGVMQNPRHLVRRRGQEARLRCSPMKGHSHVYWYRQLPEEGLKFMVYLQKENIIDESGMPKERFSAEFPKEGPSILRIQQVVRGDSAAYFCASSSTGVPDGYTFGSGTRLTVV.

V is TRBV5-1 and J is TRBJ2-3; 9 positions match TRBD1. The CDR3 runs 17 residues. Germline V gene sequence: CDR1 SGHRS, CDR2 YFSETQ. With 4 bases clipped from V and 2 bases from J, the junction kept 11 bases outside the gene matches. The chain's CDR3 is CASSPPSGQGLTDTQYF. CDR3 coding DNA: TGCGCCAGCAGCCCGCCGTCGGGACAGGGCCTCACAGATACGCAGTATTTT.

The chain uses TRBV5-4 and TRBJ1-1, with 9 bases matching TRBD1. Germline-derived CDR1 and CDR2 are SGHNT and YYREEE (reference sequence). This CDR3 is 15 amino acids long. V dropped 1 base and J dropped 4; count of bases not matched to a gene: 5. CDR3: CASSLWTGAVTEAFF. CDR3 DNA: TGTGCCAGCAGCTTGTGGACAGGGGCAGTCACTGAAGCTTTCTTT.

The V call is TRBV3-1 (or the pseudogene TRBV3-2), the J call TRBJ2-3; 7 bases are a match to TRBD1. The V gene end was trimmed by 1 base and the J gene end by 5 bases; junction bases not matched to a gene: 0. Germline CDR1 LGHDT, CDR2 YNNKEL (reference sequence). CDR3 length equals 13 residues. The CDR3 here is CASSQGQGDTQYF. The CDR3 DNA follows: TGTGCCAGCAGCCAAGGACAGGGAGATACGCAGTATTTT.

V and J are TRBV18 and TRBJ2-7; TRBD1 or TRBD2 may be the D gene (5 bases each). This CDR3 region has 14 residues. The germline V gene encodes CDR1 KGHSH and CDR2 LQKENI. Between the trimmed V and J ends, which lost 3 bases and 2 bases, there was a span of 11 bases. CDR3 residues: CASSPSWGTYEQYF. CDR3 DNA sequence: TGTGCCAGCTCACCTTCGTGGGGGACCTACGAGCAGTACTTC. Together with reference TRBV18 and TRBJ2-7, the CDR3 gives the full variable domain: NAGVMQNPRHLVRRRGQEARLRCSPMKGHSHVYWYRQLPEEGLKFMVYLQKENIIDESGMPKERFSAEFPKEGPSILRIQQVVRGDSAAYFCASSPSWGTYEQYFGPGTRLTVT.

This chain connects TRBV7-2 to TRBJ2-5; a possible D gene is TRBD1 (5 bases). The CDR3 loop spans 14 amino acids. Germline CDR1 SGHTA, CDR2 FQGNSA. V dropped 3 bases and J dropped 5 bases, with 13 bases sitting between them. CDR3 amino acids: CASSLRRDGETQYF. CDR3 coding DNA: TGTGCCAGCAGCTTGCGCAGGGATGGGGAGACCCAGTACTTC.

This rearrangement joins TRBV15 to TRBJ2-1; possibly TRBD2 for D (6 bases). V dropped 1 base and J dropped 2 bases, with 12 bases sitting between them. This CDR3 has 16 residues. CDR1 and CDR2 (germline): LNHNV, YYDKDF (reference sequence). This CDR3 is CATSRGVTGAYNEQFF. The CDR3 DNA follows: TGTGCCACCAGCAGAGGGGTGACGGGAGCCTACAATGAGCAGTTCTTC.

This chain connects TRBV28 to TRBJ2-7, with 12 bases lining up with TRBD2. CDR1 and CDR2 (germline): MDHEN, SYDVKM. The junction had 6 bases not matched to a gene; V was cut back by 3 bases and J by 3 bases. The CDR3 runs 16 residues. The chain's CDR3 is CASSFGLAGGVYEQYF. As DNA, the CDR3 is TGTGCCAGCAGTTTCGGGCTAGCGGGGGGGGTCTACGAGCAGTACTTC.

The rearrangement links TRBV29-1 to TRBJ2-7; TRBD1 matches at 7 bases. CDR3 size: 12 residues. Germline V gene sequence: CDR1 SQVTM, CDR2 ANQGSEA. V shed 7 bases, J shed 2 bases, and the junction held 5 bases outside the gene matches. CDR3 DNA sequence: TGCAGCGGAGGAACAGGGGCCTACGAGCAGTACTTC. Encoded protein: CSGGTGAYEQYF.

This chain joins TRBV9 and TRBJ2-3, with 9 bases aligning to TRBD2. Germline V lookup: CDR1 SGDLS, CDR2 YYNGEE. With 4 bases clipped from V and 0 bases from J, the junction kept 15 bases outside the gene matches. CDR3 length: 19 residues. The CDR3 here is CASSPTPSGAKTSTDTQYF. In DNA, the CDR3 is TGTGCCAGCAGCCCAACCCCTAGCGGGGCTAAAACTAGCACAGATACGCAGTATTTT. Supplemented by reference TRBV9 and TRBJ2-3, the full variable domain reads DSGVTQTPKHLITATGQRVTLRCSPRSGDLSVYWYQQSLDQGLQFLIQYYNGEERAKGNILERFSAQQFPDLHSELNLSSLELGDSALYFCASSPTPSGAKTSTDTQYFGPGTRLTVL.

This sequence joins TRBV6-5 and TRBJ1-2, with D possibly TRBD1 on 5 matching bases. The germline CDR1 and CDR2 sequences are MNHEY and SVGAGI. The V gene lost 6 bases and the J gene lost 8 bases, with 19 bases spanning the gap. The CDR3 runs 14 residues. CDR3 sequence reads: CASRTTGRASGYTF. CDR3 sequence (DNA): TGTGCCAGCAGGACAACAGGCCGGGCGAGCGGCTACACCTTC.

The rearrangement links TRBV20-1 to TRBJ2-3; D not resolved. Germline V CDR1 and CDR2: DFQATT, SNEGSKA (reference sequence). This CDR3 spans 11 amino acids. Deletions cut 6 bases from V and 0 bases from J, with 4 bases between. CDR3 loop: CSASSTDTQYF. CDR3 nucleotides: TGCAGTGCCTCAAGCACAGATACGCAGTATTTT.

The rearrangement uses TRBV11-3 and TRBJ2-1; TRBD2 aligns across 11 bases. V lost 4 bases and J lost 7; bases outside the gene matches: 6. The germline V gene encodes CDR1 SGHNT and CDR2 YENEEA. CDR3 size: 15 residues. The DNA for the CDR3 is TGTGCCAGCAGCTCGACTAGCGGGGCGGGGAATGAGCAGTTCTTC. Its protein is CASSSTSGAGNEQFF.

This clone occurred once. This chain links TRBV29-1 with TRBJ1-2; 7 positions match TRBD1. Germline trimming cut 6 bases from V and 3 bases from J; bases unmatched to any gene: 4. Germline CDR1 reads SQVTM; CDR2 reads ANQGSEA. The CDR3 contains 12 residues. CDR3 nucleotide sequence: TGCAGCGTAGGCACAGGGGACTATGGCTACACCTTC. Translation gives CSVGTGDYGYTF.

The V call is TRBV27, the J call TRBJ1-5; perhaps TRBD1 as D (6 bases). The V end lost 7 bases, the J end lost 7 bases, and 11 bases lay between the germline ends. This CDR3 contains 12 residues. Germline CDR1 MNHEY, CDR2 SMNVEV (reference sequence). CDR3 region: CASTTGRQPQHF. The CDR3 coding sequence is TGTGCCAGCACGACAGGACGACAGCCCCAGCATTTT.

The chain carries TRBV28 and TRBJ2-1; D is perhaps TRBD2 (7 bases). Germline V gives CDR1 MDHEN, CDR2 SYDVKM. The ends were cut back, 5 bases at V and 7 bases at J, with 15 bases in the middle. The CDR3 is 14 amino acids. The DNA for the CDR3 is TGTGCCAGCAGTCCTGGGGGGGCCAAGAATGAGCAGTTCTTC. It is translated as CASSPGGAKNEQFF.

The chain employs TRBV5-1 and TRBJ1-1; TRBD1 matches 8 bases. The germline gives CDR1 SGHRS, CDR2 YFSETQ. CDR3 size: 14 residues. J lost 0 bases, V lost 5 bases, and 3 bases had no gene match. CDR3 bases: TGCGCCAGCAGACAGGGGGGCCTGAACACTGAAGCTTTCTTT. Protein: CASRQGGLNTEAFF.

This clone was seen a single time. The gene calls are TRBV10-3 and TRBJ1-5; D not resolved. V lost 6 bases to trimming and J lost 9 bases, with 12 bases between them. The CDR3 is 12 amino acids. CDR1 is ENHRY, CDR2 SYGVKD, per germline. The CDR3 nucleotides read TGTGCCATCAGCTCAGCTTCGGGGCCCCAGCATTTT. Translated: CAISSASGPQHF.